These T cell receptor beta chains were read from a single sample in a study of blood T cell repertoires in COVID-19. Profiling relied on immunoSEQ multiplex PCR, and the TCRdb table lists in-frame clones only, not all of them. The sample consists of tens of thousands of clones, approximately 90% of them appearing once. The material sequenced was peripheral blood. The receptor source for this set is a man older than 75 with acute or convalescent COVID-19. Both conserved end residues are part of each CDR3. D genes are given only for firm matches. A row's size may be missing; if present it is once, few, many or a size class.

V gene	D gene	clone size	J gene	CDR3 protein	CDR3 DNA
TRBV29-1	TRBD1	once	TRBJ2-3	CSVVDRRRTDTQYF	TGCAGCGTTGTGGACAGGCGACGCACAGATACGCAGTATTTT
TRBV18	.	.	TRBJ2-5	CASSRQMLETQYF	TGTGCCAGCTCACGACAGATGTTGGAGACCCAGTACTTC
TRBV19	.	.	TRBJ1-2	CASSTPDREGYGYTF	TGTGCCAGTAGTACCCCCGACCGGGAGGGCTATGGCTACACCTTC
TRBV12-3/TRBV12-4	.	.	TRBJ2-3	CASSPALGGTQYF	TGTGCCAGCAGCCCCGCACTTGGAGGGACGCAGTATTTT
TRBV29-1	TRBD1	.	TRBJ1-2	CSVEGQGTRTRYGYTF	TGCAGCGTTGAGGGACAGGGAACCCGGACGCGCTATGGCTACACCTTC
TRBV19	.	.	TRBJ2-3	CASIGGSADTQYF	TGTGCCAGTATCGGAGGATCAGCAGATACGCAGTATTTT
TRBV24-1	.	.	TRBJ2-7	CATFGGNPFTYEQYF	TGTGCCACCTTTGGCGGGAACCCATTTACCTACGAGCAGTACTTC
TRBV14	TRBD2	.	TRBJ2-2	CASSQVRGVAGELFF	TGTGCCAGCAGCCAAGTGCGGGGGGTCGCCGGGGAGCTGTTTTTT
TRBV30	TRBD2	.	TRBJ2-3	CACTSSGFTDTQYF	TGTGCCTGCACCTCTAGCGGATTCACAGATACGCAGTATTTT
TRBV30	.	.	TRBJ1-4	CAWSPSWSATNEKLFF	TGTGCCTGGAGCCCTTCGTGGAGTGCAACTAATGAAAAACTGTTTTTT
TRBV27	TRBD1	.	TRBJ2-7	CASSLAGQGYEQYF	TGTGCCAGCAGTTTAGCCGGACAGGGTTACGAGCAGTACTTC
TRBV11-2	.	.	TRBJ2-7	CASSLEARAPYEQYF	TGTGCCAGCAGCTTAGAGGCCAGGGCCCCCTACGAGCAGTACTTC
TRBV5-1	.	.	TRBJ2-7	CASSSTGGISYEQYF	TGCGCCAGCAGCTCAACAGGAGGGATTTCCTACGAGCAGTACTTC
TRBV3-1/TRBV3-2	TRBD1	.	TRBJ1-5	CASSEQGAQGQPQHF	TGTGCCAGCAGCGAACAGGGGGCGCAGGGTCAGCCCCAGCATTTT
TRBV5-1	.	.	TRBJ2-7	CASSYAQGSQYEQYF	TGCGCCAGCAGCTATGCCCAGGGGTCTCAGTACGAGCAGTACTTC
TRBV2	TRBD2	.	TRBJ2-1	CASSLSGSGGKNEQFF	TGTGCCAGCAGTCTCTCGGGTAGCGGGGGGAAGAATGAGCAGTTCTTC
TRBV7-2	TRBD2	.	TRBJ2-5	CASSRPSGGRETQYF	TGTGCCAGCAGCAGACCCTCGGGGGGAAGAGAGACCCAGTACTTC
TRBV28	TRBD1	.	TRBJ1-5	CASSFETGGFSNQPQHF	TGTGCCAGCAGTTTCGAGACAGGGGGCTTTAGCAATCAGCCCCAGCATTTT
TRBV6-5	.	.	TRBJ1-1	CASSRGQQNTEAFF	TGTGCCAGCAGTCGGGGACAACAGAACACTGAAGCTTTCTTT
TRBV12-3/TRBV12-4	.	.	TRBJ1-2	CASSFSREDGYTF	TGTGCCAGCAGTTTCAGCAGGGAAGATGGCTACACCTTC
TRBV7-9	TRBD1	.	TRBJ1-1	CASSSGQGWGNTEAFF	TGTGCCAGCAGCTCCGGACAGGGCTGGGGGAACACTGAAGCTTTCTTT
TRBV5-4	.	.	TRBJ1-2	CASSRLQGNYGYTF	TGTGCCAGCAGCAGATTACAGGGTAACTATGGCTACACCTTC
TRBV11-3	TRBD2	.	TRBJ2-3	CASSSGGAGTDTQYF	TGTGCCAGCAGCTCCGGGGGGGCCGGCACAGATACGCAGTATTTT
TRBV7-9	.	.	TRBJ1-3	CASSLAGGAGNTIYF	TGTGCCAGCAGCTTAGCGGGGGGTGCCGGAAACACCATATATTTT
TRBV2	TRBD1	.	TRBJ1-1	CASSVGQVTEAFF	TGTGCCAGCAGTGTGGGACAGGTGACTGAAGCTTTCTTT
TRBV7-9	.	.	TRBJ1-1	CASSPPGNTEAFF	TGTGCCAGCAGCCCCCCAGGTAACACTGAAGCTTTCTTT
TRBV7-8	.	.	TRBJ1-6	CASSLLWDTSSSYNSPLHF	TGTGCCAGCAGCTTACTTTGGGACACCTCGAGCTCCTATAATTCACCCCTCCACTTT
TRBV19	.	.	TRBJ1-5	CASRDKAIHSQPQHF	TGTGCCAGTAGGGACAAGGCCATCCATAGTCAGCCCCAGCATTTT
TRBV5-4	TRBD2	.	TRBJ2-2	CASSPGGVNTGELFF	TGTGCCAGCAGCCCGGGGGGAGTGAACACCGGGGAGCTGTTTTTT
TRBV3-1/TRBV3-2	.	.	TRBJ1-4	CASSQVGTPEVGEKLFF	TGTGCCAGCAGCCAAGTCGGGACTCCGGAGGTGGGTGAAAAACTGTTTTTT
TRBV11-2	TRBD2	.	TRBJ2-1	CASSLPLAGGRSYNEQFF	TGTGCCAGCAGCTTACCACTAGCGGGGGGCCGCTCCTACAATGAGCAGTTCTTC
TRBV9	.	once	TRBJ1-3	CASSVAGTSGNTIYF	TGTGCCAGCAGCGTAGCGGGAACCTCTGGAAACACCATATATTTT
TRBV6-5	.	.	TRBJ2-7	CASRRLYYEQYF	TGTGCCAGCAGGAGGCTGTACTACGAGCAGTACTTC
TRBV6-6	TRBD1	.	TRBJ1-1	CASRSGTGIAFF	TGTGCCAGCAGATCCGGGACAGGGATAGCTTTCTTT
TRBV18	TRBD1	.	TRBJ1-5	CASSPGTESNQPQHF	TGTGCCAGCTCACCAGGGACAGAAAGCAATCAGCCCCAGCATTTT
TRBV5-1	TRBD1	.	TRBJ2-7	CASSLGNTGAYEQYF	TGCGCCAGCAGCTTGGGGAACACAGGGGCCTACGAGCAGTACTTC
TRBV30	TRBD1	once	TRBJ1-4	CAWVPGGELNEKLFF	TGTGCCTGGGTGCCAGGGGGCGAACTTAATGAAAAACTGTTTTTT
TRBV19	.	.	TRBJ1-5	CARGPQGKRPICNIGNQPQHF	TGTGCCAGGGGGCCTCAGGGGAAACGGCCTATTTGCAATATTGGCAATCAGCCCCAGCATTTT
TRBV28	.	few	TRBJ1-2	CASSLGNRYYGYTF	TGTGCCAGCAGTTTAGGGAACAGGTACTATGGCTACACCTTC
TRBV5-6	.	once	TRBJ1-6	CASSPFTSDSPLHF	TGTGCCAGCAGCCCCTTTACGTCGGATTCACCCCTCCACTTT
TRBV11-3	TRBD2	.	TRBJ2-2	CASSWLRGLAGSTVGELFF	TGTGCCAGCAGCTGGCTTCGGGGACTAGCGGGCTCGACGGTCGGGGAGCTGTTTTTT
TRBV2	TRBD1	once	TRBJ1-5	CASSERTGTGRQPQHF	TGTGCCAGCAGTGAACGCACTGGGACAGGCAGGCAGCCCCAGCATTTT
TRBV29-1	.	.	TRBJ2-3	CSVLDRTSTDTQYF	TGCAGCGTTCTAGACAGAACTAGCACAGATACGCAGTATTTT
TRBV7-6	.	.	TRBJ2-2	CASSLGQGSNTGELFF	TGTGCCAGCAGCTTAGGCCAGGGGTCGAACACCGGGGAGCTGTTTTTT
TRBV29-1	.	.	TRBJ1-3	CSGLVGNTIYF	TGCAGCGGATTAGTTGGAAACACCATATATTTT
TRBV28	.	.	TRBJ1-5	CASSLPGYSQPQHF	TGTGCCAGCAGTTTACCGGGGTACAGTCAGCCCCAGCATTTT
TRBV29-1	TRBD1	.	TRBJ1-1	CSVQTGANTEAFF	TGCAGCGTGCAAACAGGGGCGAACACTGAAGCTTTCTTT
TRBV18	TRBD1	.	TRBJ2-7	CASSPRSDRVGYEQYF	TGTGCCAGCTCGCCGCGGTCTGACAGGGTAGGCTACGAGCAGTACTTC
TRBV11-2	.	.	TRBJ2-1	CASSLVGGQFGNEQFF	TGTGCCAGCAGCTTAGTGGGGGGGCAGTTTGGGAATGAGCAGTTCTTC
TRBV7-9	TRBD1	few	TRBJ1-4	CASSARDRVGEKLFF	TGTGCCAGCAGCGCGAGGGACAGGGTGGGGGAAAAACTGTTTTTT
TRBV7-2	.	.	TRBJ2-2	CASSLYRNTGELFF	TGTGCCAGCAGCTTATATAGGAACACCGGGGAGCTGTTTTTT
TRBV19	.	.	TRBJ2-5	CASSMGIRGVETQYF	TGTGCCAGTAGTATGGGCATACGCGGGGTAGAGACCCAGTACTTC
TRBV19	TRBD1	.	TRBJ1-5	CASSIMAGGSNQPQHF	TGTGCCAGTAGTATAATGGCAGGGGGAAGCAATCAGCCCCAGCATTTT
TRBV4-2	.	few	TRBJ2-3	CASSQDDRGLDTQYF	TGTGCCAGCAGCCAAGACGACCGGGGTTTGGATACGCAGTATTTT
TRBV5-4	.	once	TRBJ1-2	CASSWGGAYGYTF	TGTGCCAGCAGCTGGGGGGGGGCCTATGGCTACACCTTC
TRBV30	.	.	TRBJ1-2	CAWSVGHNYGYTF	TGTGCCTGGAGTGTTGGCCATAACTATGGCTACACCTTC
TRBV10-3	.	.	TRBJ2-3	CAISESSSDTQYF	TGTGCCATCAGTGAGTCTTCTTCAGATACGCAGTATTTT
TRBV6-5	TRBD1	.	TRBJ2-1	CASSQDRGNEQFF	TGTGCCAGCAGTCAGGACAGGGGCAATGAGCAGTTCTTC
TRBV19	TRBD1	.	TRBJ1-5	CASRSQGSNQPQHF	TGTGCCAGTAGGTCACAGGGGAGCAATCAGCCCCAGCATTTT